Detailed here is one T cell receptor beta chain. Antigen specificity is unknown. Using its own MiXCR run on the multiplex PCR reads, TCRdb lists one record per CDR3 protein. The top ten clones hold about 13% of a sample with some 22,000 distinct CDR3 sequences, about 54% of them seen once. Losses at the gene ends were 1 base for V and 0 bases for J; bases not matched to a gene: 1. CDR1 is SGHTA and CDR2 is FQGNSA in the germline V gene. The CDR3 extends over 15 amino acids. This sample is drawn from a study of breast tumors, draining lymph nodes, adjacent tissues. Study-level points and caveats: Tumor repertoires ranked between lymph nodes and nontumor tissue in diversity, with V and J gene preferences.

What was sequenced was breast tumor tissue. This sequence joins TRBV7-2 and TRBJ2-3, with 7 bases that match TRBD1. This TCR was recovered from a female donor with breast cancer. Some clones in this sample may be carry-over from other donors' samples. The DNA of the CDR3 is TGTGCCAGCAGCTTAGAGGGACAGAGCACAGATACGCAGTATTTT. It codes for CASSLEGQSTDTQYF. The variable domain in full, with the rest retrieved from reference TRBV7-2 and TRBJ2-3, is GAGVSQSPSNKVTEKGKDVELRCDPISGHTALYWYRQSLGQGLEFLIYFQGNSAPDKSGLPSDRFSAERTGGSVSTLTIQRTQQEDSAVYLCASSLEGQSTDTQYFGPGTRLTVL.